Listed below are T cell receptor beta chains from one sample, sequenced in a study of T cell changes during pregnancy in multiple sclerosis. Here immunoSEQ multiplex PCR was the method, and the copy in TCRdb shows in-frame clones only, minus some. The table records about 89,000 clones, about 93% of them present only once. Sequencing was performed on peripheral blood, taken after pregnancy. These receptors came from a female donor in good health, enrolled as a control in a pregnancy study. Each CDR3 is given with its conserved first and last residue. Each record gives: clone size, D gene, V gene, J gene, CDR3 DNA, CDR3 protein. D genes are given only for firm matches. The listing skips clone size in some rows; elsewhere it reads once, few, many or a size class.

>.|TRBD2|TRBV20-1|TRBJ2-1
TGCAGTGGACTAGCAAATGAGCAGTTCTTC
CSGLANEQFF
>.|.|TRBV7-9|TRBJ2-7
TGTGCCAGCAGCTCGGGACACCACTTATCCTACGAGCAGTACTTC
CASSSGHHLSYEQYF
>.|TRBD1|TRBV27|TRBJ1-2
TGTGCCAGCAGTATTCACGGACAGGGATGGGGCTACACCTTC
CASSIHGQGWGYTF
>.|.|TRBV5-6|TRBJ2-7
TGTGCCAGCAGCTACAGGGATACCCAGTACTTC
CASSYRDTQYF
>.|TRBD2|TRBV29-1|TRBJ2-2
TGCAGCGTTGAGGGTAGCGGGAGGTACACCGGGGAGCTGTTTTTT
CSVEGSGRYTGELFF
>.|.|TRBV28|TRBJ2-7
TGTGCCAGCAGTCCCACCGGGAGTTTCTACGAGCAGTACTTC
CASSPTGSFYEQYF
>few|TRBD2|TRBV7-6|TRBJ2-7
TGTGCCAGCACCCAGGAGCGGGAGGGCTACGAGCAGTACTTC
CASTQEREGYEQYF
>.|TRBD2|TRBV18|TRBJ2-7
TGTGCCAGCTCACCGGGACTAGCGATTGTTTACGAGCAGTACTTC
CASSPGLAIVYEQYF
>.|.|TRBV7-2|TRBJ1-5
TGTGCCAGCAGCCTGTTCAGCAATCAGCCCCAGCATTTT
CASSLFSNQPQHF
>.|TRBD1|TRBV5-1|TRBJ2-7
TGCGCCAGCAGCTGGGTAGGGCGGGGACAGGGACGGTACGAGCAGTACTTC
CASSWVGRGQGRYEQYF
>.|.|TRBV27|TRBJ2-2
TGTGCCAGCAACCCGGATAGCCTCAACACCGGGGAGCTGTTTTTT
CASNPDSLNTGELFF
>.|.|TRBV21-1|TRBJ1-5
TGTGCCAGCAGCAAAGATGAGGTCACCGGGAGAAATCAGCCCCAGCATTTT
CASSKDEVTGRNQPQHF
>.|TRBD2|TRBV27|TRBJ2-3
TGTGCCAGCAGTTTATTGGCTAGCGGGAGGGGTGCAGATACGCAGTATTTT
CASSLLASGRGADTQYF
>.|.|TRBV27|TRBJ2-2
TGTGCCAGCAGCTATAACACCGGGGAGCTGTTTTTT
CASSYNTGELFF
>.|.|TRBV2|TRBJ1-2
TGTGCCAGCAGCGGCACAGGGAGGGTGGGCTACACCTTC
CASSGTGRVGYTF
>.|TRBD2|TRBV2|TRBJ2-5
TGTGCCAGCAGTGGACTAGCGGGAGAAGGAGAGACCCAGTACTTC
CASSGLAGEGETQYF
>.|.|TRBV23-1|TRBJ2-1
TGCGCCAGCAGTCTTTCAGGGACTCGGGGATCCTACAATGAGCAGTTCTTC
CASSLSGTRGSYNEQFF
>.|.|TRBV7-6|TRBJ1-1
TGTGCCAGCAGCCAAGGCCCGGGAATTCGCGCTGAAGCTTTCTTT
CASSQGPGIRAEAFF
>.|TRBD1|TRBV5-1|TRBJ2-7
TGCGCCAGCAGCTTGGTCGGGACAGGGACCAACGAGCAGTACTTC
CASSLVGTGTNEQYF
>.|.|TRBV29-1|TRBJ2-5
TGCAGCGTTGAACCAGGGTTAGAGACCCAGTACTTC
CSVEPGLETQYF
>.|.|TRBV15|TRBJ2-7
TGTGCCACCAGCGGAACAGGGCGGCACGAGCAGTACTTC
CATSGTGRHEQYF
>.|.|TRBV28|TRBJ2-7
TGTGCCAGCAGTGCATATAGGGGGGAGCAGTACTTC
CASSAYRGEQYF
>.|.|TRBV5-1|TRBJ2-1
TGCGCCAGCAGCTTGGCTCAGGGGATAGTAACCTACAATGAGCAGTTCTTC
CASSLAQGIVTYNEQFF
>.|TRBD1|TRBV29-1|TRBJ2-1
TGCAGCGTTGAGGGGGTGACAGGGCCTTCTAATGAGCAGTTCTTC
CSVEGVTGPSNEQFF
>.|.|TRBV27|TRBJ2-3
TGTGCCAGCAGTTTATCTCCCGGGACTCCATCAGATACGCAGTATTTT
CASSLSPGTPSDTQYF
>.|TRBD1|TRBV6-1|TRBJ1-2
TGTGCCAGCAGCGCAAGACAGGGGGCGGGGGATGGCTACACCTTC
CASSARQGAGDGYTF
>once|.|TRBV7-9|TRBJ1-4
TGTGCCAGCAACTTAGGCTCGATCCTGGAGGAAAAACTGTTTTTT
CASNLGSILEEKLFF
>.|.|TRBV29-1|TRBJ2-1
TGCAGCGTGACTGAAGCCCCCTACAATGAGCAGTTCTTC
CSVTEAPYNEQFF
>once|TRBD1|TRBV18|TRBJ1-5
TGTGCCAGCTCGAGGGACAGTAATCAGCCCCAGCATTTT
CASSRDSNQPQHF
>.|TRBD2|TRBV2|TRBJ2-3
TGTGCCAGCAGTGGGCGGAGGACGGCGGGAGTTTCAGATACGCAGTATTTT
CASSGRRTAGVSDTQYF
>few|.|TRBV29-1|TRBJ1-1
TGCAGCGGTCGGAACACTGAAGCTTTCTTT
CSGRNTEAFF
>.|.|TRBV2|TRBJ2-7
TGTGCCAGCAGTGAACAGGCTTACTACGAGCAGTACTTC
CASSEQAYYEQYF
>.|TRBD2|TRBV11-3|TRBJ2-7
TGTGCCAGCAGCAGCGGGAGCCCCTACGAGCAGTACTTC
CASSSGSPYEQYF
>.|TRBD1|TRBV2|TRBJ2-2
TGTGCCAGCAGTCAATACCAGGGGGTGGACACCGGGGAGCTGTTTTTT
CASSQYQGVDTGELFF
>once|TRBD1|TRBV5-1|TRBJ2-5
TGCGCCAGCAGCTTGGCCGGGACAGGGGAGTCCGAGACCCAGTACTTC
CASSLAGTGESETQYF
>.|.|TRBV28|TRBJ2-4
TGTGCCAGCAGTTTATCGGGGGTCGAAGGCATTCAGTACTTC
CASSLSGVEGIQYF
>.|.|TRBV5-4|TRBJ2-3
TGTGCCAGCAGGCATGGAGCTTCACAAAACACAGATACGCAGTATTTT
CASRHGASQNTDTQYF
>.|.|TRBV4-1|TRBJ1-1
TGCGCCAGCAGCCAAGAAATGCGAGTTCCCACTGAAGCTTTCTTT
CASSQEMRVPTEAFF
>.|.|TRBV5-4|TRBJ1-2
TGTGCCAGCAGCATGAGTGCTAACTATGGCTACACCTTC
CASSMSANYGYTF
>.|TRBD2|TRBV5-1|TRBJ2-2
TGCGCCAGCAGCAGAGGACTAGCCGGGGAGCTGTTTTTT
CASSRGLAGELFF
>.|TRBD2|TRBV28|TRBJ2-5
TGTGCCAGCAGTCCTGGGACTAGTTGGTTAGAGACCCAGTACTTC
CASSPGTSWLETQYF
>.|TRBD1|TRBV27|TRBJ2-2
TGTGCCAGCAGTATCGCAGGGGGGAACACCGGGGAGCTGTTTTTT
CASSIAGGNTGELFF
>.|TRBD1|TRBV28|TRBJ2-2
TGTGCCAGCAGTTTAATAGGGGGCGTGAACACCGGGGAGCTGTTTTTT
CASSLIGGVNTGELFF
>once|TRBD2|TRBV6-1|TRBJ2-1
TGTGCCAGCAGTGAAAGGGCTAGCGGGAGGGCCTACAATGAGCAGTTCTTC
CASSERASGRAYNEQFF
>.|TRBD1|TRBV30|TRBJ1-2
TGTGCCTGGACAGGGGGCGCGGGGTACACCTTC
CAWTGGAGYTF